This T cell receptor beta chain was captured by sequencing in a study of T cells in tuberculosis. Trimming took off 5 bases at V and 1 base at J, with 6 bases between the two ends. Germline V gene lookup returns CDR1 SGHTA and CDR2 FQGNSA. The length of the CDR3 is 14 residues. Generated by immunoSEQ multiplex PCR, the TCRdb table keeps only in-frame clones and is missing some. The sample has 25,000 to 35,000 clones, more than 75% seen once; the top ten hold about 5.5%. Time point denoted: new active TB diagnosis, blood taken before or within 7 days of starting treatment. This specimen was PBMCs, taken at tuberculosis diagnosis. V and J are TRBV7-2 and TRBJ2-6; D unresolved. The clonotype comes from an adult with tuberculosis. The CDR3 DNA follows: TGTGCCAGCAGCCTAACTTCTGGGGCCAACGTCCTGACTTTC. Protein product: CASSLTSGANVLTF.